In its sample, the clone carrying this T cell receptor beta chain was seen a few times. Its antigen remains unknown. These data come from a study of beta chain features in type 1 diabetes. What was sequenced were expressed TCRB transcripts, since all of the isolated RNA had been reverse transcribed. Here immunoSEQ multiplex PCR was the method, and the copy in TCRdb shows in-frame clones only, minus some. Of around 300,000 clones listed, 7% to 9% are singletons. Study results and caveats: Moderate but significant shortening of TCRB CDR3s was recorded in all four CD4+ subsets from Type 1 diabetes patients. Any role of HLA type in TCRB rearrangement remained unresolved here.

The CDR3 is 14 amino acids. Deletions cut 11 bases from V and 3 bases from J, with 16 bases between. The V gene's germline CDR1 is SNHLY and CDR2 FYNNEI. This sequence was found in a woman aged 18-35 years in good health. The chain is built from TRBV2 and TRBJ2-2; D is perhaps TRBD1 or TRBD2 (7 bases each). The sample consisted of central memory CD4+ T cells from blood. The CDR3 protein is CASRGGGDTGELFF. CDR3 coding DNA: TGTGCCTCCCGGGGAGGGGGCGACACCGGGGAGCTGTTTTTT. The full variable domain, completed using reference TRBV2 and TRBJ2-2, is EPEVTQTPSHQVTQMGQEVILRCVPISNHLYFYWYRQILGQKVEFLVSFYNNEISEKSEIFDDQFSVERPDGSNFTLKIRSTKLEDSAMYFCASRGGGDTGELFFGEGSRLTVL.